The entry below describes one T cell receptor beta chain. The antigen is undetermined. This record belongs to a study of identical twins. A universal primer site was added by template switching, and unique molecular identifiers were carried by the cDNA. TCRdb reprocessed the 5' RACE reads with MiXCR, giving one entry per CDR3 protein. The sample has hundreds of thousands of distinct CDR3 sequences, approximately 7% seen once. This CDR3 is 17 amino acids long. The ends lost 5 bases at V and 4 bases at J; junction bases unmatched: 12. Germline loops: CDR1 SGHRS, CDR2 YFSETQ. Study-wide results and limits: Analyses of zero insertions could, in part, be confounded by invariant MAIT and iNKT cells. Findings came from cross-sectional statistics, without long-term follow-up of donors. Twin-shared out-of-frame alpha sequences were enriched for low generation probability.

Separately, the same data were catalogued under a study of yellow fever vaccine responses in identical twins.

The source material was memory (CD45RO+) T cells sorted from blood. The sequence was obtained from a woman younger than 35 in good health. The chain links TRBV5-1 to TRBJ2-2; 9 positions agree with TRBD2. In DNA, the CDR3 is TGCGCCAGCAGACCCCCCGGCGGGGGGGCGGGCACCGGGGAGCTGTTTTTT. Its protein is CASRPPGGGAGTGELFF. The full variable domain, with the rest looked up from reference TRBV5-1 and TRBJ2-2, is KAGVTQTPRYLIKTRGQQVTLSCSPISGHRSVSWYQQTPGQGLQFLFEYFSETQRNKGNFPGRFSGRQFSNSRSEMNVSTLELGDSALYLCASRPPGGGAGTGELFFGEGSRLTVL.